This TCR beta chain comes out of a study of spatial heterogeneity in lung cancer. One entry per CDR3 protein results from TCRdb running MiXCR on the 5' RACE reads. Here the sample spans 2,500 to 3,000 distinct CDR3 sequences, approximately 3% being singletons. This clonotype was recorded at least ten times. Time point denoted: sample taken at primary tumor resection. Whole RNA from tumor, nontumor lung or frozen PBMC was sequenced unsorted. The CDR3 is 12 residues long. V was pared by 5 bases and J by 8 bases, with 10 bases between. Germline-derived CDR1 and CDR2 are KGHSY and FQNENV. This clonotype originated in a male donor with early-stage non-small cell lung cancer. This sample comprised normal lung tissue next to the tumor, obtained at surgery. The chain links TRBV16 to TRBJ2-1; D unresolved. CDR3 amino acids: CASSEPWDEQFF. The CDR3 DNA follows: TGTGCCAGCAGCGAACCCTGGGATGAGCAGTTCTTC.